This TCR beta chain is from a study of blood T cell repertoires in COVID-19. The method was immunoSEQ multiplex PCR; TCRdb's version includes in-frame clones alone and lacks a portion of them. The data hold approximately 530,000 clones, with approximately 91% observed a single time. Germline V gives CDR1 SNHLY, CDR2 FYNNEI. The CDR3 runs 14 residues. V lost 5 bases, J lost 7 bases, and 17 bases lay in between. The chain has TRBV2 and TRBJ1-1; tentative D call: TRBD1 (5 bases). The source of this sequence is a woman aged 50 to 60 with COVID-19, enrolled during active disease. The sample taken for sequencing was peripheral blood. CDR3 DNA: TGTGCCAGCAGTCTCTCTGGCAGGGAGGATGAAGCTTTCTTT. Its translation is CASSLSGREDEAFF.